Following are 18 T cell receptor beta chains from one sample sequenced in a study of blood T cell repertoires in COVID-19. The table came from immunoSEQ multiplex PCR; TCRdb's copy has only in-frame clones and leaves some out. The table records roughly 180,000 clones, around 87% of them present only once. The specimen sequenced was PBMCs or T cells enriched from blood (not recorded which). The receptor source for this set is a woman in her twenties or thirties who had recovered from COVID-19.

This clone was seen just once. This sequence joins TRBV5-1 and TRBJ2-7; 8 nucleotides agree with TRBD1. The CDR3 runs to 15 residues. V was clipped by 3 bases and J by 0 bases; unmatched bases: 5. Germline CDR1 SGHRS, CDR2 YFSETQ. The CDR3 region has the DNA TGCGCCAGCAGCTCGGACAGGGCACTCTCCTACGAGCAGTACTTC. Translating it yields CASSSDRALSYEQYF.

V and J are TRBV6-6 and TRBJ1-1, with a tentative D call TRBD1 (5 bases). Germline loops: CDR1 MNHNY, CDR2 SVGAGI (reference sequence). The CDR3 has 13 amino acids. The ends were cut back, 4 bases at V and 5 bases at J, with 11 bases in the middle. CDR3 protein: CASSSSRVTEAFF. Here the CDR3 DNA reads TGTGCCAGCAGTTCTTCCAGGGTTACTGAAGCTTTCTTT.

The V and J genes are TRBV3-1 (or the pseudogene TRBV3-2) and TRBJ2-7, with 7 bases lining up with TRBD2. This CDR3 has 15 amino acids. Germline V gives CDR1 LGHDT, CDR2 YNNKEL (reference sequence). The trim removed 1 base at V and 4 bases at J, leaving 7 bases unmatched. The CDR3: CASSQGLAEVYEQYF. The CDR3, as DNA: TGTGCCAGCAGCCAAGGTCTAGCGGAGGTTTACGAGCAGTACTTC.

The gene calls are TRBV6-2 or TRBV6-3 and TRBJ2-3, with D unresolved. The length of the CDR3 is 14 residues. The ends were cut back, 0 bases at V and 3 bases at J, with 7 bases in the middle. In germline, CDR1 is MNHEY, CDR2 SVGEGT. This chain's CDR3 is CASSYSTGTDTQYF. In nucleotides, the CDR3 is TGTGCCAGCAGTTACTCTACGGGTACAGATACGCAGTATTTT.

The chain recombines TRBV6-1 with TRBJ1-5, with a possible D match to TRBD1 (6 bases). Trimming shortened V by 3 bases and J by 1 base, and 16 bases separated the two germline ends. Looked up from germline, CDR1 is MNHNS and CDR2 is SASEGT. The CDR3 covers 17 residues. In DNA, the CDR3 is TGTGCCAGCAGTGATTACCCACAGGGTGTGAGCAATCAGCCCCAGCATTTT. Protein product: CASSDYPQGVSNQPQHF.

The chain couples TRBV3-1 (or the pseudogene TRBV3-2) to TRBJ2-1, with 12 bases fitting TRBD2. V trimming: 1 base; J trimming: 9 bases; junction bases outside the gene matches: 4. The germline V gene encodes CDR1 LGHDT and CDR2 YNNKEL (reference sequence). This CDR3 contains 15 residues. CDR3 sequence (DNA): TGTGCCAGCAGCCAAGGGACTAGCGGGATCGGTGAGCAGTTCTTC. This sequence encodes CASSQGTSGIGEQFF.

This clone was recorded once. V usage is TRBV7-6 and J usage is TRBJ2-3; 10 nucleotides agree with TRBD2. V lost 4 bases and J lost 0; bases outside the gene matches: 10. This CDR3 has 18 amino acids. Germline V lookup: CDR1 SGHVS, CDR2 FNYEAQ. The CDR3 sequence: CASSSRPTSGASTDTQYF. Here the CDR3 DNA reads TGTGCCAGCAGCTCCCGACCTACTAGCGGGGCTAGCACAGATACGCAGTATTTT.

The V gene is TRBV12-3 or TRBV12-4, the J gene TRBJ1-5; tentative D call: TRBD1 (5 bases). With 7 bases removed from V and 9 bases from J, the gap between germline ends came to 16 bases. The CDR3 sequence is 13 residues long. CDR3: CASNTIPGGPQHF. In DNA form, the CDR3 reads TGTGCCAGCAATACCATCCCCGGGGGGCCCCAGCATTTT.

This chain joins TRBV9 and TRBJ1-2, with unresolved D. Trimming stripped 0 bases from V and 5 bases from J, with 5 bases between. This CDR3 is 12 amino acids long. The germline V gene has CDR1 SGDLS and CDR2 YYNGEE. As DNA, the CDR3 is TGTGCCAGCAGCGTAGACAGATATGGCTACACCTTC. This codes for CASSVDRYGYTF.

The chain joins TRBV6-5 to TRBJ1-1; D gene uncertain. CDR1 MNHEY and CDR2 SVGAGI come from the germline V gene. This CDR3 contains 14 residues. The ends were cut back, 8 bases at V and 2 bases at J, with 15 bases in the middle. The CDR3: CASLGGLSNTEAFF. The CDR3 region has the DNA TGTGCCAGCCTAGGCGGGCTGTCTAACACTGAAGCTTTCTTT.

The chain employs TRBV29-1 and TRBJ1-2; 8 positions match TRBD1. The CDR3 covers 16 residues. CDR1 is SQVTM, CDR2 ANQGSEA, per germline. Unmatched junction bases numbered 12, after V lost 3 bases and J lost 3 bases. In nucleotides, the CDR3 is TGCAGCGTTGACCCGACAGGGGATTCGGTGGACTATGGCTACACCTTC. Translated: CSVDPTGDSVDYGYTF.

On this clone: In the same sample, other DNA sequences code for this CDR3. The chain employs TRBV29-1 and TRBJ1-1; 8 bases are a match to TRBD1. The CDR3 runs to 12 residues. CDR1 is SQVTM and CDR2 is ANQGSEA in the germline V gene. V was pared by 7 bases and J by 5 bases, with 6 bases of the junction left unmatched. CDR3: CSAGQGGTEAFF. DNA for the CDR3: TGCAGCGCTGGACAGGGCGGGACTGAAGCTTTCTTT.

This chain connects TRBV14 to TRBJ1-3; no clear D. Per germline, CDR1 SGHDN and CDR2 FVKESK. This CDR3 contains 15 residues. V shed 4 bases and J shed 3 bases, with 13 bases lying between them. The CDR3 coding sequence is TGTGCCAGCAGCCCCAAAGGAGGTTTTGGAAACACCATATATTTT. This sequence encodes CASSPKGGFGNTIYF.

This clone was picked up a small number of times. The chain couples TRBV2 to TRBJ2-1; 8 positions agree with TRBD2. This CDR3 has 14 amino acids. Germline CDR1 is SNHLY and CDR2 is FYNNEI. The V gene end was trimmed by 6 bases and the J gene end by 5 bases; junction bases not matched to a gene: 6. CDR3 sequence: CASSRSGGNNEQFF. The CDR3 coding sequence is TGTGCCAGCAGCCGAAGCGGGGGTAACAATGAGCAGTTCTTC.

The rearrangement joins TRBV12-3 or TRBV12-4 to TRBJ1-5; the D is unclear. Deletions cut 7 bases from V and 2 bases from J, with 6 bases between. This CDR3 is 12 amino acids long. This chain's CDR3 is CASNTRNQPQHF. The CDR3 DNA is TGTGCCAGCAACACACGCAATCAGCCCCAGCATTTT.

The chain is built from TRBV9 and TRBJ1-2; 7 bases line up with TRBD1. Per germline, CDR1 SGDLS and CDR2 YYNGEE. V was clipped by 2 bases and J by 8 bases; unmatched bases: 12. The CDR3 is made up of 15 amino acids. The CDR3 loop is CASSVVDRFPVGYTF. The CDR3 DNA reads TGTGCCAGCAGCGTGGTGGACAGGTTCCCCGTGGGCTACACCTTC.

The rearrangement links TRBV4-3 to TRBJ1-2; D is uncertain. The CDR3 consists of 13 residues. Germline lookup yields CDR1 LGHNA and CDR2 YSLEER. Trimming cost V 3 bases and J 4 bases, with 9 bases left between them. CDR3 bases: TGCGCCAGCAGCCAGACATCTATCTATGGCTACACCTTC. This encodes CASSQTSIYGYTF.

The rearrangement uses TRBV18 and TRBJ2-6; D is ambiguous. Trimming pared 3 bases from V and 4 bases from J, leaving 16 bases between. The CDR3 has 17 amino acids. The germline V gene encodes CDR1 KGHSH and CDR2 LQKENI. The CDR3 region has the DNA TGTGCCAGCTCACCCTTCCACAGTCCCTTGGGGGCCAACGTCCTGACTTTC. Its protein is CASSPFHSPLGANVLTF.